Shown below are 8 T cell receptor beta chains from a single sample sequenced in a study of blood T cell repertoires in COVID-19 (dated by TCRdb to the early 2020s). The library was obtained by the immunoSEQ multiplex PCR assay. The table comes from immuneACCESS by way of TCRdb, which keeps in-frame sequences with V and J called. Part of the clones is missing from these tables; in studies checked, under half for an unresolved V gene and the rest for unknown reasons. This sample comprises some 120,000 clones, around 87% of them detected only once. Around 30% of the sample is taken by the ten largest. The sample was peripheral blood. The source is a man between 65 and 79 years old with active or convalescent COVID-19.

As DNA, the CDR3 is TGTGCCAGTTCCGGGGGGAACACAGATACGCAGTATTTT. Translated, it gives CASSGGNTDTQYF. V gene TRBV6-5 combines with J gene TRBJ2-3, with 7 nucleotides matching TRBD2. The CDR3 covers 13 residues. From germline, CDR1 is MNHEY and CDR2 SVGAGI. With 9 bases clipped from V and 2 bases from J, the junction kept 5 bases outside the gene matches.

This chain uses TRBV12-3 or TRBV12-4 with TRBJ1-4; 7 bases are a match to TRBD1. This CDR3 is 13 amino acids long. With 5 bases clipped from V and 10 bases from J, the junction kept 7 bases outside the gene matches. The CDR3 DNA is TGTGCCAGCAGTGCTGACAGGGTTGGAAAACTGTTTTTT. This encodes CASSADRVGKLFF.

In DNA form, the CDR3 reads TGTGCCAGCAGCCAGTGGGAGGGCCTTTACGAGCAGTACTTC. Translating it yields CASSQWEGLYEQYF. V is TRBV3-1 (or the pseudogene TRBV3-2) and J is TRBJ2-7; 7 nucleotides line up with TRBD2. The CDR3 extends over 14 amino acids. Trimming removed 3 bases from V and 4 bases from J; junction bases left unmatched: 6. Germline V gene lookup returns CDR1 LGHDT and CDR2 YNNKEL (reference sequence).

The J gene is TRBJ2-6, the V gene TRBV7-2; 7 bases align to TRBD1. This CDR3 is built from 18 residues. The V segment lost 5 bases and the J segment 0 bases; nucleotides outside the gene matches: 10. The germline CDR1 and CDR2 sequences are SGHTA and FQGNSA. In DNA, the CDR3 is TGTGCCAGCAGCCCGAGGACAGGCACACTCTCTGGGGCCAACGTCCTGACTTTC. It yields the protein CASSPRTGTLSGANVLTF.

The chain employs TRBV18 and TRBJ1-2; D is uncertain. The ends were cut back, 0 bases at V and 1 base at J, with 9 bases in the middle. CDR1 and CDR2 from the germline V gene are KGHSH and LQKENI. The CDR3 loop spans 15 amino acids. The DNA for the CDR3 is TGTGCCAGCTCACCACCGGGAGAGGGTAACTATGGCTACACCTTC. As protein: CASSPPGEGNYGYTF.

J is TRBJ1-1 and V is TRBV3-1 (or the pseudogene TRBV3-2); D is possibly TRBD1 (5 bases). Germline V lookup: CDR1 LGHDT, CDR2 YNNKEL (reference sequence). V lost 1 base and J lost 4, with 13 bases in between. The CDR3 is made up of 15 amino acids. The CDR3 protein is CASSQGAGEGTEAFF. The CDR3 DNA reads TGTGCCAGCAGCCAAGGTGCGGGGGAAGGCACTGAAGCTTTCTTT.

The chain combines TRBV6-5 with TRBJ2-1; 7 bases match TRBD1. Germline lookup yields CDR1 MNHEY and CDR2 SVGAGI. The ends lost 4 bases at V and 7 bases at J; junction bases unmatched: 1. The CDR3 extends over 12 amino acids. The CDR3 region is CASSSGQNEQFF. CDR3 nucleotide sequence: TGTGCCAGCAGTTCGGGACAGAATGAGCAGTTCTTC.

This chain joins TRBV20-1 and TRBJ1-3; D not resolved. The V end lost 3 bases, the J end lost 6 bases, and 9 bases lay between the germline ends. This CDR3 has 12 amino acids. Germline V gives CDR1 DFQATT, CDR2 SNEGSKA (reference sequence). CDR3: CSASVYENTIYF. The CDR3 region has the DNA TGCAGTGCTAGTGTCTATGAAAACACCATATATTTT.